The rows below give T cell receptor beta chains drawn from one sample of a study of beta chain features in type 1 diabetes. This table comes from immunoSEQ multiplex PCR, and its TCRdb copy is limited to in-frame clones, with some not included. The repertoire holds about 370,000 clones, with roughly 16% as singletons. The sample was naive CD4+ T cells from blood. The source of these receptors is a woman aged 18-29 years in good health. Each CDR3 is given with its conserved first and last residue. The D gene is left open where the match is weak. A clone size is listed for some rows: how often the clone was seen (once, few, many), or a class if it is expanded.

cdr3_length: 15
j_call: TRBJ2-5
d_call: .
v_call: TRBV19
clone_size: .
cdr3_nt: TGTGCCAGTAGTGCATACAGGGACCCCCAAGAGACCCAGTACTTC
cdr3_aa: CASSAYRDPQETQYF

cdr3_length: 16
j_call: TRBJ2-5
d_call: TRBD2
v_call: TRBV9
clone_size: few
cdr3_nt: TGTGCCAGCAGCGTAGATCCGGCGGGAGGGGGAAAGACCCAGTACTTC
cdr3_aa: CASSVDPAGGGKTQYF

cdr3_length: 16
j_call: TRBJ2-7
d_call: TRBD2
v_call: TRBV4-1
clone_size: .
cdr3_nt: TGCGCCAGCAGCCAACTGCCGGGACTAAGCTCCTACGAGCAGTACTTC
cdr3_aa: CASSQLPGLSSYEQYF

cdr3_length: 15
j_call: TRBJ1-5
d_call: .
v_call: TRBV7-9
clone_size: few
cdr3_nt: TGTGCCAGCAGCTCCCCCGGACACCACAATCAGCCCCAGCATTTT
cdr3_aa: CASSSPGHHNQPQHF

cdr3_length: 17
j_call: TRBJ2-2
d_call: .
v_call: TRBV15
clone_size: .
cdr3_nt: TGTGCCACCAGCAGACCCACGTCTGTGGGGCGGACCGGGGAGCTGTTTTTT
cdr3_aa: CATSRPTSVGRTGELFF

cdr3_length: 18
j_call: TRBJ2-2
d_call: TRBD2
v_call: TRBV28
clone_size: few
cdr3_nt: TGTGCCAGCAGTTTCCCCGGGACTAGCGGGATCTACACCGGGGAGCTGTTTTTT
cdr3_aa: CASSFPGTSGIYTGELFF

cdr3_length: 13
j_call: TRBJ2-7
d_call: .
v_call: TRBV9
clone_size: few
cdr3_nt: TGTGCCAGCAGCGTAGGCCCTCAGGGGGAGCAGTACTTC
cdr3_aa: CASSVGPQGEQYF

cdr3_length: 17
j_call: TRBJ2-5
d_call: .
v_call: TRBV11-2
clone_size: few
cdr3_nt: TGTGCCAGCAGCTCCTCCAGTAGGGGGAGGGCCGCGGAGACCCAGTACTTC
cdr3_aa: CASSSSSRGRAAETQYF

cdr3_length: 17
j_call: TRBJ2-3
d_call: TRBD2
v_call: TRBV30
clone_size: once
cdr3_nt: TGTGCCTGGAGTGCAAAGCGGACTAGCACCGGGGCAGATACGCAGTATTTT
cdr3_aa: CAWSAKRTSTGADTQYF

cdr3_length: 11
j_call: TRBJ2-1
d_call: .
v_call: TRBV7-9
clone_size: .
cdr3_nt: TGTGCCAGCAGCTCAATCAATGAGCAGTTCTTC
cdr3_aa: CASSSINEQFF

cdr3_length: 13
j_call: TRBJ1-4
d_call: .
v_call: TRBV29-1
clone_size: few
cdr3_nt: TGCAGCGTTGATGACAGGTCGGGCGAAAAACTGTTTTTT
cdr3_aa: CSVDDRSGEKLFF

cdr3_length: 15
j_call: TRBJ2-6
d_call: TRBD1
v_call: TRBV2
clone_size: few
cdr3_nt: TGTGCCAGCACTGACAGGGGAACTGGGGCCAACGTCCTGACTTTC
cdr3_aa: CASTDRGTGANVLTF

cdr3_length: 14
j_call: TRBJ2-7
d_call: TRBD1
v_call: TRBV28
clone_size: .
cdr3_nt: TGTGCCACGGACAGGGGGCCATCCTCCTACGAGCAGTACTTC
cdr3_aa: CATDRGPSSYEQYF

cdr3_length: 12
j_call: TRBJ2-4
d_call: .
v_call: TRBV30
clone_size: few
cdr3_nt: TGTGCCTGGAGTAGGACGGGGAACATTCAGTACTTC
cdr3_aa: CAWSRTGNIQYF

cdr3_length: 12
j_call: TRBJ2-1
d_call: .
v_call: TRBV30
clone_size: few
cdr3_nt: TGTGCCTGGAGTGTACAGTACAATGAGCAGTTCTTC
cdr3_aa: CAWSVQYNEQFF

cdr3_length: 15
j_call: TRBJ2-1
d_call: .
v_call: TRBV6-5
clone_size: .
cdr3_nt: TGTGCCAGCAGTTACTCGTTTTTGTCCGACAATGAGCAGTTCTTC
cdr3_aa: CASSYSFLSDNEQFF

cdr3_length: 13
j_call: TRBJ1-2
d_call: .
v_call: TRBV25-1
clone_size: .
cdr3_nt: TGTGCCAGCAGTGAATTTACTAACTATGGCTACACCTTC
cdr3_aa: CASSEFTNYGYTF